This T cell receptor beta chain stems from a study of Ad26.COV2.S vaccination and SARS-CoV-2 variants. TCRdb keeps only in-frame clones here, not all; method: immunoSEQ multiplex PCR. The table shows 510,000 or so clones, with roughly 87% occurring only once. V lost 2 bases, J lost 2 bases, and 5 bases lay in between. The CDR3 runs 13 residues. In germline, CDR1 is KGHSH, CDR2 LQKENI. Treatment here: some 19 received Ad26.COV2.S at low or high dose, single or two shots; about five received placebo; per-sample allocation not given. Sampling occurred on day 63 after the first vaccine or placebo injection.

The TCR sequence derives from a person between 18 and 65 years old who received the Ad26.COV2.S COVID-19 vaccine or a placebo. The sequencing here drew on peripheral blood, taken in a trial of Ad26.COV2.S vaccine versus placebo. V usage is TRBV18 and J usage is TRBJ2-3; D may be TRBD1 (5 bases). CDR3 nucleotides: TGTGCCAGCTCACCAGGGGCCACAGATACGCAGTATTTT. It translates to CASSPGATDTQYF.